This T cell receptor beta chain was recovered during a study of monozygotic twins with inflammatory bowel disease (dated by TCRdb to about 2019). About the investigation overall: The full study comprised 28 monozygotic twin pairs: nine German pairs (four IBD-concordant, five IBD-discordant) and 19 IBD-discordant Danish pairs. Within discordant pairs, disease-associated traits were sought mainly by comparing IBD patients with their genetically identical healthy co-twins. Each individual had, on average, about 151 000 unique TCRalpha sequences and 181 000 unique TCRbeta sequences available for analysis.

Study-level results and caveats: Concordant and discordant twins showed no difference in repertoire similarity, possibly because of limited statistical power. Because patients were on differing immunosuppressive treatments, the repertoires may have picked up extra background noise and inter-individual variability. No single strong signal or clonotype linked to IBD turned up in the results, so the idea that one exists was not supported. The analysis was unable to tell apart different T cell subtypes. Compared with healthy twins, IBD patients shared fewer clonotypes with other individuals, and the difference was most pronounced in patients with signs of disease activity. A decrease in TCRbeta repertoire diversity, as measured by inverse Simpson index, was observed in IBD patients compared with their healthy co-twins.

Comment on this clonotype: Its antigen is still unknown.

From each donor, a roughly 2.7 ml peripheral blood sample was collected into PAXgene tubes and kept at -80 degrees C. Without T cell sorting, total RNA was isolated from whole blood using the PAXgene blood miRNA kit on an automated QIAcube. Peripheral blood from monozygotic twin pairs, either concordant or discordant for inflammatory bowel disease, underwent deep TCRalpha and TCRbeta repertoire profiling that used unique molecular barcoding. For every twin pair, smoking habits were documented, and each individual was categorised as a current, former or never smoker. The library was built by means of 5' RACE. Each TCR library was prepared from 3,000 to 4,000 ng of total RNA. cDNA was synthesized with SMARTScribe reverse transcriptase in eight separate reactions per sample. During cDNA synthesis, template switching was used to introduce unique molecular identifiers that contained a 6-nucleotide sample barcode. TCRalpha and TCRbeta cDNA was amplified by two nested PCRs of approximately 17 and 9 cycles, with bead purification after each PCR. Before amplification, the cDNA was treated with uracil DNA-glycosylase and purified using the QIAquick PCR purification kit. The second PCR added Illumina TruSeq-compatible adapters along with sample-specific barcodes. TapeStation and Qubit were used to check library quality and concentration, and approximately 5.4 ng of each library was pooled. The pooled libraries were sequenced with 2 x 100 bp reads and custom sequencing primers on an Illumina HiSeq2500 single-index Rapid Run. Per the original workflow: PCR and sequencing errors were corrected by UMI-based consensus assembly using MiGEC version 1.2.6. MiXCR version 2.1.1 was used to carry out V(D)J alignment, clonotype assembly and CDR3 extraction. Gene usage, clonotype sharing and MAIT/NKT TCR abundance were normalised by analysing the top 1000, 10 000 and 20 000 clonotypes per sample. Diversity was computed as the inverse Simpson index with the vegan R package after downsampling to 27 000 UMIs. Statistical testing used paired Mann-Whitney U tests on the discordant twin pairs and applied Benjamini-Hochberg correction for multiple testing. TCRdb reprocessed the reads and assigns one entry to each CDR3 protein sequence, leaving out DNA. The V and J calls and clone size come from TCRdb's table, not from the authors' own analysis. This sample's records show 350,000 to 550,000 distinct CDR3 sequences. The top ten hold 2.4% of the sample.

CDR3 length: 15 amino acids, cysteine to phenylalanine. No DNA is given. CDR1 and CDR2, per the germline V gene, are SGHDN and FVKESK. Rearrangement joined TRBV14 to TRBJ2-1. The clonotype comes from a human donor with ulcerative colitis or Crohn's disease, or a healthy co-twin of an affected twin (not recorded which). Source material: blood. This receptor carries the CDR3 CASSQAGSGYNEQFF.